The rows below give T cell receptor beta chains drawn from one sample of a study of T cell changes during pregnancy in multiple sclerosis. Assay used: immunoSEQ multiplex PCR; TCRdb lists only in-frame clones, some missing. The sample shows 90,000 to 100,000 clones, just under 95% of them seen only once. Sequencing used peripheral blood, obtained in the first trimester of pregnancy. Receptors were obtained from a female donor with multiple sclerosis, enrolled in a pregnancy study. The CDR3 runs from the conserved cysteine through the conserved F or W. The order of the fields is V gene, J gene, D gene, clone size, CDR3 protein, CDR3 DNA. D genes are given only for firm matches. Only part of the rows carry a size: once, few, many, or a class if the clone is expanded.

>TRBV5-1|TRBJ2-7|TRBD1|NA
CASTAGQGWDEQYF
TGCGCCAGCACCGCCGGACAGGGCTGGGACGAGCAGTACTTC
>TRBV7-9|TRBJ2-5|TRBD2|NA
CASSHEFAGGQAQYF
TGTGCCAGCAGCCACGAGTTCGCGGGGGGGCAGGCCCAGTACTTC
>TRBV7-9|TRBJ2-2|NA|NA
CASSPPSAGELFF
TGTGCCAGCAGCCCTCCCTCCGCCGGGGAGCTGTTTTTT
>TRBV27|TRBJ1-6|NA|NA
CASSISGLDSPLHF
TGTGCCAGCAGTATTTCCGGGTTGGATTCACCCCTCCACTTT
>TRBV5-1|TRBJ2-2|NA|NA
CASSGSGPGELFF
TGCGCCAGCAGCGGGTCAGGGCCCGGGGAGCTGTTTTTT
>TRBV6-5|TRBJ2-3|NA|NA
CASSPRGADTQYF
TGTGCCAGCAGTCCCAGAGGTGCAGATACGCAGTATTTT
>TRBV6-1|TRBJ1-3|NA|NA
CASRVQGYSGNTIYF
TGTGCCAGCAGAGTACAGGGATACTCTGGAAACACCATATATTTT
>TRBV7-9|TRBJ2-7|TRBD1|NA
CASSASPLDRGYEQYF
TGTGCCAGCAGCGCCAGCCCCCTGGACAGGGGCTACGAGCAGTACTTC
>TRBV7-6|TRBJ2-5|TRBD2|once
CASSSSGPLLETQYF
TGTGCCAGCAGCTCTAGCGGGCCACTCCTGGAGACCCAGTACTTC
>TRBV19|TRBJ2-7|TRBD1|NA
CASSTRTGVYEQYF
TGTGCCAGTAGTACTCGGACAGGGGTCTACGAGCAGTACTTC
>TRBV14|TRBJ2-3|TRBD2|NA
CASSQSERAGGRSDTQYF
TGTGCCAGCAGCCAATCGGAACGAGCGGGGGGGCGGTCAGATACGCAGTATTTT
>TRBV7-2|TRBJ1-2|TRBD1|NA
CASYVDRGSPNYGYTF
TGTGCCAGTTATGTGGACAGGGGATCCCCTAACTATGGCTACACCTTC
>TRBV5-1|TRBJ2-7|TRBD2|NA
CASSLEGGGRREQYF
TGCGCCAGCAGCTTGGAGGGCGGGGGGCGGCGCGAGCAGTACTTC
>TRBV4-1|TRBJ2-3|TRBD2|NA
CASSQDPGRGQLTDTQYF
TGCGCCAGCAGCCAAGATCCCGGGAGGGGCCAACTCACAGATACGCAGTATTTT
>TRBV7-9|TRBJ1-4|NA|NA
CASSFDRGGGEKLFF
TGTGCCAGCAGCTTCGACCGGGGGGGAGGCGAAAAACTGTTTTTT
>TRBV10-3|TRBJ2-1|TRBD2|NA
CAISGSTSGGVELYNEQFF
TGTGCCATCAGTGGATCGACTAGCGGGGGGGTCGAACTCTACAATGAGCAGTTCTTC
>TRBV7-9|TRBJ2-5|NA|NA
CASSPDSPETQYF
TGTGCCAGCAGCCCCGACAGCCCGGAGACCCAGTACTTC
>TRBV2|TRBJ2-7|NA|once
CASNPQSSYEQYF
TGTGCCAGCAATCCACAAAGCTCCTACGAGCAGTACTTC
>TRBV11-2|TRBJ2-3|NA|NA
CASSPQQGGDTQYF
TGTGCCAGCAGCCCCCAGCAGGGGGGAGATACGCAGTATTTT
>TRBV6-1|TRBJ1-6|TRBD1|NA
CASSERTGSVSPLHF
TGTGCCAGCAGTGAGAGGACAGGGTCGGTTTCACCCCTCCACTTT
>TRBV27|TRBJ2-7|TRBD2|NA
CASSSLREGWIYEQYF
TGTGCCAGCAGTTCCCTCCGGGAGGGTTGGATCTACGAGCAGTACTTC
>TRBV30|TRBJ2-1|NA|NA
CAWSVRRGYNEQFF
TGTGCCTGGAGTGTACGGCGGGGCTACAATGAGCAGTTCTTC
>TRBV11-2|TRBJ1-2|NA|NA
CASSSLLGIGYGYTF
TGTGCCAGCAGCTCTCTTCTGGGCATCGGCTATGGCTACACCTTC
>TRBV5-1|TRBJ1-1|TRBD1|once
CASSSDRGAFF
TGCGCCAGCAGCTCAGACAGGGGTGCTTTCTTT
>TRBV6-6|TRBJ1-2|NA|NA
CATQRGADGYTF
TGTGCCACACAACGGGGGGCGGATGGCTACACCTTC
>TRBV7-8|TRBJ1-6|NA|NA
CASGGSRDSPLHF
TGTGCCAGCGGGGGCAGTAGAGATTCACCCCTCCACTTT
>TRBV10-3|TRBJ1-4|TRBD1|NA
CAISESRQGVGVEKLFF
TGTGCCATCAGTGAGAGCCGACAGGGGGTTGGAGTTGAAAAACTGTTTTTT
>TRBV5-1|TRBJ1-1|NA|NA
CASSTRGRTNTEAFF
TGCGCCAGCAGCACCAGAGGGCGGACGAACACTGAAGCTTTCTTT
>TRBV9|TRBJ1-2|NA|once
CASSVGALPATF
TGTGCCAGCAGCGTAGGGGCCCTCCCTGCGACCTTC
>TRBV15|TRBJ1-6|TRBD1|NA
CATSSQQGTGFSPLHF
TGTGCCACCAGCTCACAACAGGGGACTGGTTTTTCACCCCTCCACTTT
>TRBV18|TRBJ2-2|TRBD1|NA
CASSPAQGAGELFF
TGTGCCAGCTCACCAGCACAGGGGGCCGGGGAGCTGTTTTTT
>TRBV28|TRBJ1-5|NA|NA
CASSWAGSNQPQHF
TGTGCCAGCAGTTGGGCAGGAAGCAATCAGCCCCAGCATTTT
>TRBV11-3|TRBJ2-1|TRBD1|NA
CASKAQGYNEQFF
TGTGCCAGCAAAGCACAGGGGTACAATGAGCAGTTCTTC
>TRBV30|TRBJ1-2|NA|NA
CAWVRGANYGYTF
TGTGCCTGGGTCAGGGGCGCCAACTATGGCTACACCTTC
>TRBV13|TRBJ1-4|NA|NA
CASSLVARGNEKLFF
TGTGCCAGCAGCTTAGTCGCCAGAGGCAATGAAAAACTGTTTTTT
>TRBV5-1|TRBJ1-3|TRBD1|NA
CASSGQDSGNTIYF
TGCGCCAGCAGCGGACAGGACTCTGGAAACACCATATATTTT
>TRBV4-1|TRBJ2-5|TRBD2|NA
CASSQEEHSGVQETQYF
TGCGCCAGCAGCCAAGAAGAGCATAGCGGGGTACAAGAGACCCAGTACTTC
>TRBV5-8|TRBJ2-7|NA|NA
CASSVLALPSYEQYF
TGTGCCAGCAGCGTACTAGCTCTGCCCTCCTACGAGCAGTACTTC
>TRBV1|TRBJ2-1|NA|NA
CTSSRGAGGRNEQFF
TGCACCAGCAGCCGTGGAGCGGGGGGGCGAAATGAGCAGTTCTTC
>TRBV6-1|TRBJ1-2|TRBD1|NA
CASSARSTGREVNYGYTF
TGTGCCAGCAGTGCCAGATCGACAGGGAGAGAAGTTAACTATGGCTACACCTTC
>TRBV6-1|TRBJ2-6|TRBD2|NA
CASVDGRGTVLTF
TGTGCCAGCGTAGATGGGAGGGGTACCGTCCTGACTTTC
>TRBV27|TRBJ2-7|NA|NA
CASSLGHEQYF
TGTGCCAGCAGTTTGGGGCACGAGCAGTACTTC
>TRBV27|TRBJ1-5|TRBD1|NA
CASSLAGTGFQPQHF
TGTGCCAGCAGCTTGGCCGGGACAGGGTTTCAGCCCCAGCATTTT
>TRBV5-4|TRBJ2-7|TRBD1|NA
CASSRGTGSTYEQYF
TGTGCCAGCAGCCGCGGGACAGGGTCTACCTACGAGCAGTACTTC
>TRBV5-8|TRBJ1-5|NA|NA
CASSPSTGQPQHF
TGTGCCAGCAGCCCCTCCACAGGGCAGCCCCAGCATTTT
>TRBV7-8|TRBJ2-3|TRBD2|NA
CASSLARSSGGFPQYF
TGTGCCAGCAGCTTAGCGCGGAGTAGCGGGGGGTTCCCGCAGTATTTT
>TRBV19|TRBJ1-6|NA|NA
CASTSSPATAGATLHF
TGTGCCAGTACTTCGTCGCCCGCGACCGCTGGGGCAACCCTCCACTTT
>TRBV13|TRBJ2-2|NA|once
CASSQGGGELFF
TGTGCCAGCAGCCAGGGGGGCGGGGAGCTGTTTTTT
>TRBV14|TRBJ1-1|NA|NA
CASSQEVPDTEAFF
TGTGCCAGCAGCCAAGAGGTCCCGGACACTGAAGCTTTCTTT
>TRBV6-1|TRBJ2-3|TRBD2|NA
CASSEGPGGLGDTQYF
TGTGCCAGCAGTGAAGGTCCGGGGGGGCTGGGAGATACGCAGTATTTT
>TRBV11-2|TRBJ1-2|NA|NA
CASSRMQGILYGYTF
TGTGCCAGCAGTAGGATGCAGGGTATCCTCTATGGCTACACCTTC
>TRBV14|TRBJ1-2|NA|NA
CASSQDRDYGYTF
TGTGCCAGCAGCCAAGACAGGGACTATGGCTACACCTTC
>TRBV7-2|TRBJ1-6|NA|NA
CASSPFSYNSPLHF
TGTGCCAGCAGCCCGTTCTCCTATAATTCACCCCTCCACTTT
>TRBV10-3|TRBJ2-2|TRBD1|NA
CATAAGAGTANTGELFF
TGTGCCACCGCAGCAGGCGCCGGGACAGCGAACACCGGGGAGCTGTTTTTT
>TRBV6-5|TRBJ1-5|NA|NA
CASSIGTPAGQPQHF
TGTGCCAGCAGTATCGGGACACCAGCAGGTCAGCCCCAGCATTTT
>TRBV21-1|TRBJ2-5|NA|NA
CASSKRGIVAGLVETQYF
TGTGCCAGCAGCAAAAGGGGTATCGTAGCGGGGCTTGTGGAGACCCAGTACTTC
>TRBV7-2|TRBJ1-1|NA|once
CASSPHREAFF
TGTGCCAGCAGCCCCCACCGGGAAGCTTTCTTT
>TRBV7-2|TRBJ2-5|TRBD1|NA
CASSSRTGGRETQYF
TGTGCCAGCAGCTCCCGGACAGGGGGCAGGGAGACCCAGTACTTC
>TRBV7-8|TRBJ2-1|NA|once
CASSLKGRGTYTDNEQFF
TGTGCCAGCAGCTTAAAAGGTCGTGGGACTTATACCGACAATGAGCAGTTCTTC
>TRBV27|TRBJ2-7|NA|NA
CASSLTARAYEQYF
TGTGCCAGCAGTTTAACTGCCAGGGCCTACGAGCAGTACTTC